The T cell receptor (beta chain) under discussion was sequenced for a study of shared clonotypes between healthy human individuals. It was across several immunoSEQ plates that each subset's genomic DNA was evenly split. Only in-frame clones appear in the TCRdb table, and some are missing; sequencing was by immunoSEQ multiplex PCR. Of around 2,000,000 clones in the sample, just under 95% were seen once. The CDR3 loop spans 15 amino acids. The trim removed 7 bases at V and 2 bases at J, leaving 5 bases unmatched. CDR1 MNHEY and CDR2 SMNVEV come from the germline V gene (reference sequence). The naive CD8 subset, CD45RO-negative cells positively selected for CCR7, excluded terminally differentiated effector memory CD45RA+ cells.

This clonotype was sampled from a man aged 18 to 29 in good health. V usage is TRBV27 and J usage is TRBJ2-3; the match to TRBD2 covers 11 bases. The sample was naive CD8+ T cells sorted from blood. CDR3 DNA sequence: TGTGCCAGCATCCCTAGCGGGGGGTACACAGATACGCAGTATTTT. Protein sequence: CASIPSGGYTDTQYF.